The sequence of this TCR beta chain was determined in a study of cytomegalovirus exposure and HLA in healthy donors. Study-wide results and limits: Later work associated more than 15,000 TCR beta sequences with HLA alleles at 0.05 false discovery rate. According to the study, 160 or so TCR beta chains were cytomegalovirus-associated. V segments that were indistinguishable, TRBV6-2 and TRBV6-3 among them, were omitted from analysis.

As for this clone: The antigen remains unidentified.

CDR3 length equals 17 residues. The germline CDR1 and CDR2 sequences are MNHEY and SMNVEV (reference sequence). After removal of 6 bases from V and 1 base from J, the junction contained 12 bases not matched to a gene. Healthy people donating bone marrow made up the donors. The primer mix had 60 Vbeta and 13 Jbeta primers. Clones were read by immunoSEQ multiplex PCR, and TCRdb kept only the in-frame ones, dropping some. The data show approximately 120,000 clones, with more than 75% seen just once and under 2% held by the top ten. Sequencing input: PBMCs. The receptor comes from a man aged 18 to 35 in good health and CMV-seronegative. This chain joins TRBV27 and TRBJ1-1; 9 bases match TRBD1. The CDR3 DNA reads TGTGCCAGCAGCTTCAGGACAGGGGTTGGGTCGAACACTGAAGCTTTCTTT. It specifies CASSFRTGVGSNTEAFF.